Detailed here is one TCR beta chain. This clone was counted only a few times. No base-level quality is on record; no much larger clone is a single base apart. The protocol used for the library was the immunoSEQ multiplex PCR assay. For most patients, genomic DNA was isolated using the Qiagen DNeasy Blood and Tissue Kit and was shipped frozen to Adaptive Biotechnologies for TCR sequencing. High-throughput TCR-beta CDR3 sequencing of genomic DNA from most patients was performed by Adaptive Biotechnologies. For the original study's pipeline: Adaptive's ImmunoSEQ software was the source of the TCR sequencing data for 15 to 20 patients, while three other patients were processed with MiXCR and VDJtools. To correct CD4 versus CD8 sorting errors, sequences present in both subsets at a frequency ratio below 5:1 were removed. CDR3 nucleotide sequences shared by donor and recipient were removed because the origin of these sequences could not be assigned. To be classed as alloreactive, a clone needed at least 2-fold expansion over unstimulated cells and a minimum CFSE-low frequency of 0.002% (template counts) or 0.001% (read counts). Clones were considered mappable if detected in sequenced pre-transplant spleen, lymph node, or MLR CFSE-low populations of the donor or recipient. Cumulative frequency of alloreactive clones was calculated as a percentage of all sequences weighted by copy number. Imported from immuneACCESS, the table was reduced by TCRdb to in-frame sequences with V and J called. These copies leave out some clones; in studies compared against another copy, an unresolved V gene accounts for under half, and the cause of the remainder is not known. V and J calls and clone size are as listed in that table; D and trimming were resolved from the DNA. A total of about 18,000 clones appear in this sample, 38% of them only once. Around 1% of the sample lies in the top ten.

This specimen comes from a study of graft-versus-host responses after intestinal transplantation (dated by TCRdb to the early 2020s). In terms of the full investigation: The transplants that recipients received were multivisceral, liver-intestinal, or isolated intestinal. Every recipient was given anti-thymocyte globulin induction, then maintenance tacrolimus and steroids for roughly 3 years. Graft-versus-host and host-versus-graft alloreactive T cell clones were tracked in the graft, circulation and bone marrow after intestinal transplantation using bulk TCR-beta CDR3 sequencing. To identify alloreactive clones, pre-transplant mixed lymphocyte reaction products were sequenced and compared with unstimulated pre-transplant donor and recipient T cells. The cohort enrolled 24 intestinal transplant recipients, one of whom was a retransplant, and 3 patients without pretransplant specimens were excluded. Donor T cell macrochimerism was defined as a peak of at least 4% donor T cells among recipient peripheral blood mononuclear cells. Instead of going to the commercial service, samples from a few later patients were sequenced in-house on an Illumina MiSeq and processed with MiXCR.

The time point label corresponds to: cells obtained before transplantation from donor or recipient. In mixed lymphocyte reactions, approximately 200,000 CFSE-labeled pre-transplant responders were plated with approximately 200,000 irradiated violet-dye-labeled stimulators and cultured for 5 to 6 days. After the mixed lymphocyte reaction, proliferating CD3+CD4+CFSE-low and CD3+CD8+CFSE-low responder cells were FACS-sorted on a BD Influx sorter. Study-wide conclusions, independent of this receptor: Conclusions were limited by the relatively low number and heterogeneity of intestinal transplant patients. Patients with donor T cell macrochimerism had high GvH to HvG T cell clonal ratios in their allografts. GvH clones were detected in recipient bone marrow, and some appeared earlier in ileal mucosa or blood, consistent with an intestinal mucosal origin. Early after transplant, peak levels of circulating GvH clones were associated with declines in HvG clones.

Per the germline V gene (reference sequence), SGHNT is the CDR1 and YYREEE is the CDR2. The CDR3 runs 16 amino acids, cysteine and phenylalanine included. The DNA shown is the 48-base CDR3, in frame from base 1. The germline ends are 12 bases apart after V is trimmed by 4 bases and J by 1 base. The sequence is built from TRBV5-4 and TRBJ2-6; the D call could be TRBD1 or TRBD2, with each sharing 5 bases. The input for sequencing was alloreactive CD4+ T cells from a mixed lymphocyte reaction culture, taken before intestinal transplant. The cell subset or site label for this specimen denotes: CFSE-low proliferating T cells sorted from roughly 6-day pre-transplant mixed lymphocyte reaction (GvH or HvG direction). The sequence derives from a human patient who received an intestinal transplant. This receptor carries the CDR3 CASSLVGRSGANVLTF. The DNA sequence follows: TGTGCCAGCAGCCTGGTGGGACGGTCTGGGGCCAACGTCCTGACTTTC. Joined to the reference TRBV5-4 and TRBJ2-6 proteins, this CDR3 gives the full variable domain: ETGVTQSPTHLIKTRGQQVTLRCSSQSGHNTVSWYQQALGQGPQFIFQYYREEENGRGNFPPRFSGLQFPNYSSELNVNALELDDSALYLCASSLVGRSGANVLTFGAGSRLTVL.